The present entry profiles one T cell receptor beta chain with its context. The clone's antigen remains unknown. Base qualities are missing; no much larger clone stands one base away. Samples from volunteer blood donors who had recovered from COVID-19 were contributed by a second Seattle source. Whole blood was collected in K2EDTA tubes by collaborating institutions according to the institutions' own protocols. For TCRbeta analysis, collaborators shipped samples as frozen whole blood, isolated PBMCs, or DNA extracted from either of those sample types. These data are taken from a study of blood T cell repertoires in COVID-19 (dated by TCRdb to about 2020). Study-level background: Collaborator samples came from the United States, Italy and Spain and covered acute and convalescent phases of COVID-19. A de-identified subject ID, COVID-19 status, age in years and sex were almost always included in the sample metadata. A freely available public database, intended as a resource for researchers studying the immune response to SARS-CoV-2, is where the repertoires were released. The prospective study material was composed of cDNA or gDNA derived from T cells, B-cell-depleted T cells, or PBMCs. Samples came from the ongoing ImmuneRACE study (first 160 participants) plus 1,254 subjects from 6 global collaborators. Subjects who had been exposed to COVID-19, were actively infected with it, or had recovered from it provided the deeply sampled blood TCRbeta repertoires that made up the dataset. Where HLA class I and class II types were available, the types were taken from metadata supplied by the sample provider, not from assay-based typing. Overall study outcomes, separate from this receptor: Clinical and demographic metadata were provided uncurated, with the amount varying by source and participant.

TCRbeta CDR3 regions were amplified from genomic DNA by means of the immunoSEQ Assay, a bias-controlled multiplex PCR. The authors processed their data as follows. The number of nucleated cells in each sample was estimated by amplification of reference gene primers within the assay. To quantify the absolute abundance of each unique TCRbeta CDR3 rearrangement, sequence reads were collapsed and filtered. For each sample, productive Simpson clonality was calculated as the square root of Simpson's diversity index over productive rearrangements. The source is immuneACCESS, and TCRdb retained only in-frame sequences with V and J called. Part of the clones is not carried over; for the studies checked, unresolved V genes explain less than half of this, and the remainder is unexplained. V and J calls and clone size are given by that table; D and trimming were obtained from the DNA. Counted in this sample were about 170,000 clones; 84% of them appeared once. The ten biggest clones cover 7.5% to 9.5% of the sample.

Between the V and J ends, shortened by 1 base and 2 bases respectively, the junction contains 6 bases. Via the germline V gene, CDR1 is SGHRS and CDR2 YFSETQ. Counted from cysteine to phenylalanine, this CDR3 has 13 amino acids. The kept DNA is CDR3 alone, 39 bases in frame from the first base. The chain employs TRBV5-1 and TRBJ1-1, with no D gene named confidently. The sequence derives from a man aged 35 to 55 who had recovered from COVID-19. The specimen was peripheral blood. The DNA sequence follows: TGCGCCAGCAGCTTGAATCTCAACACTGAAGCTTTCTTT. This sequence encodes CASSLNLNTEAFF.